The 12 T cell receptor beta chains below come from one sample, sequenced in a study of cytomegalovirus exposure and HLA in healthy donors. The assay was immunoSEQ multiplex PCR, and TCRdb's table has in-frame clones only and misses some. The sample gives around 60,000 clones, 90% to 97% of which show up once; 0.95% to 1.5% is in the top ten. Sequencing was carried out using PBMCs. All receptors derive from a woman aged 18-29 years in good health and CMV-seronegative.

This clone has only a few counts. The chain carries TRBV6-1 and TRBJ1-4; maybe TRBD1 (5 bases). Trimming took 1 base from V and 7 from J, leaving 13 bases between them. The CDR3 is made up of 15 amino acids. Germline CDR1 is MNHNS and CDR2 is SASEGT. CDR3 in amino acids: CASSEGGVGGEKLFF. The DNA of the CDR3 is TGTGCCAGCAGTGAAGGCGGGGTTGGGGGTGAAAAACTGTTTTTT.

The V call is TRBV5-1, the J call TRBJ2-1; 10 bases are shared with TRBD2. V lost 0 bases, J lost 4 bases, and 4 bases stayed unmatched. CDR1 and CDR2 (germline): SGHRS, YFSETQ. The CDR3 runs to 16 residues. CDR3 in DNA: TGCGCCAGCAGCTTGGTGGGGACTAGCGTTTACAATGAGCAGTTCTTC. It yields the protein CASSLVGTSVYNEQFF.

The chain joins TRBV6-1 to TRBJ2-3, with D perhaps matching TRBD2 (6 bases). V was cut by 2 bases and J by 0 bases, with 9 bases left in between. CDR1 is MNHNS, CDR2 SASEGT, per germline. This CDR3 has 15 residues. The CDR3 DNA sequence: TGTGCCAGCAGTGAATGGGGGGAGAGCACAGATACGCAGTATTTT. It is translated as CASSEWGESTDTQYF.

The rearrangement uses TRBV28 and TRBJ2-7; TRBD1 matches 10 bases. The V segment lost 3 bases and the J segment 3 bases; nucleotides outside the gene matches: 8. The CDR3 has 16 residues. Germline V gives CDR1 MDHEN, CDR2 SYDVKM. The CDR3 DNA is TGTGCCAGCAGTTTTGGCCCCGACAGGGGGCACTACGAGCAGTACTTC. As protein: CASSFGPDRGHYEQYF.

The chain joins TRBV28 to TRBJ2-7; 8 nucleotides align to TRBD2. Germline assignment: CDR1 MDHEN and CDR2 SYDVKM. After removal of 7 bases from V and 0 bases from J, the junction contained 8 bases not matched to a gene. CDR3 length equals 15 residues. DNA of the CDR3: TGTGCCAGCACCCCGGGGGGGGTACCCTCCTACGAGCAGTACTTC. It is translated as CASTPGGVPSYEQYF.

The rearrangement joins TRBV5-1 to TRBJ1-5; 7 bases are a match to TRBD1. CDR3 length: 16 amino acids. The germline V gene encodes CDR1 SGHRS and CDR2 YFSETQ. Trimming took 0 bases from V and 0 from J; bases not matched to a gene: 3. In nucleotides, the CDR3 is TGCGCCAGCAGCTTGGGGGGACAGAATAGCAATCAGCCCCAGCATTTT. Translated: CASSLGGQNSNQPQHF.

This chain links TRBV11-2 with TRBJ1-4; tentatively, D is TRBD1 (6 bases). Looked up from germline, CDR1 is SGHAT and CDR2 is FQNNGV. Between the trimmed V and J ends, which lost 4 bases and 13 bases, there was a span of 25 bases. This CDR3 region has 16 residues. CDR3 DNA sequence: TGTGCCAGCAGCTACGAGAACCCGGGACACCTTAGTGGACTGTTTTTT. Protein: CASSYENPGHLSGLFF.

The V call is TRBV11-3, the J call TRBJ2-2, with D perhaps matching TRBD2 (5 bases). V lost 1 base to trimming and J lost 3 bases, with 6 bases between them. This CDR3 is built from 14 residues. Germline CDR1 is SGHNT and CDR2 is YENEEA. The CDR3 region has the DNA TGTGCCAGCAGCTTAGCGGGGTACACCGGGGAGCTGTTTTTT. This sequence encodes CASSLAGYTGELFF.

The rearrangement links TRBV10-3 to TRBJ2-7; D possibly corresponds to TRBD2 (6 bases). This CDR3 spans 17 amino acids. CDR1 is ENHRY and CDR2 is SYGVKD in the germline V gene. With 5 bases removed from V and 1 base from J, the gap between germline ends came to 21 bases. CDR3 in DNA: TGTGCCATCAGTCAAGTCGACCTCGGGACTCCGTCCTACGAGCAGTACTTC. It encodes CAISQVDLGTPSYEQYF.

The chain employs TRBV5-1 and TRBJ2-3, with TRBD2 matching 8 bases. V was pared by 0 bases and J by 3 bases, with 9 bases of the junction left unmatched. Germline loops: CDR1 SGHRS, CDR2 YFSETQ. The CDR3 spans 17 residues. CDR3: CASSLAGGAGRTDTQYF. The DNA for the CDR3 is TGCGCCAGCAGCTTGGCGGGGGGGGCAGGGCGGACAGATACGCAGTATTTT.

Here the CDR3 reads CASSQGRDQETQYF. In nucleotides, the CDR3 is TGCGCCAGCAGCCAAGGACGGGACCAAGAGACCCAGTACTTC. The chain has TRBV4-1 and TRBJ2-5, with D unclear. This CDR3 spans 14 amino acids. V lost 1 base to trimming and J lost 0 bases, with 6 bases between them. Germline assignment: CDR1 MGHRA and CDR2 YSYEKL.

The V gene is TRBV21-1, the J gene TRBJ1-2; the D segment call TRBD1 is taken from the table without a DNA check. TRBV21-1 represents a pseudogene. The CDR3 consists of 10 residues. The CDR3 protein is CASSKRGGTF. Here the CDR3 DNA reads TGTGCCAGCAGCAAACGAGGGGGCACCTTC.